The 17 T cell receptor beta chains given below trace back to one sample, sequenced in a study of shared clonotypes between healthy human individuals. The table came from immunoSEQ multiplex PCR; TCRdb's copy has only in-frame clones and leaves some out. The data show 2 million to 2.5 million clones, under 97% seen once. Sequenced input: naive CD4+ T cells sorted from blood. Regarding subset: CD45RA+ positively selected. These receptors originate from a man between 18 and 29 years old in good health.

The J gene is TRBJ2-2, the V gene TRBV7-9; D may be TRBD1 or TRBD2 (6 bases each). The CDR3 consists of 15 residues. V was clipped by 5 bases and J by 4 bases, with 14 bases between them. Germline CDR1 and CDR2: SEHNR and FQNEAQ (reference sequence). The CDR3 bases are TGTGCCAGCAGCGTCGGGGGCACACTCACCGGGGAGCTGTTTTTT. Amino acid sequence: CASSVGGTLTGELFF.

The chain joins TRBV6-5 to TRBJ1-2, with 7 nucleotides matching TRBD1. The length of the CDR3 is 14 residues. CDR1 is MNHEY and CDR2 is SVGAGI in the germline V gene. J lost 4 bases, V lost 6 bases, and 8 bases had no gene match. CDR3 residues: CASRPTGEGYGYTF. The DNA for the CDR3 is TGTGCCAGCAGGCCCACAGGGGAAGGCTATGGCTACACCTTC.

The chain couples TRBV6-1 to TRBJ2-5; 8 nucleotides match TRBD2. V lost 3 bases to trimming and J lost 3 bases; unmatched junction nucleotides: 3. Germline CDR1 and CDR2: MNHNS and SASEGT. The CDR3 is made up of 14 amino acids. This CDR3 is CASSEGTSKETQYF. In DNA, the CDR3 is TGTGCCAGCAGTGAGGGGACTAGTAAAGAGACCCAGTACTTC.

V is TRBV2 and J is TRBJ2-5; D gene unclear. The V end was cut by 8 bases, the J end by 5 bases, with 12 bases between. Germline V gene data show CDR1 as SNHLY and CDR2 as FYNNEI. CDR3 size: 12 residues. The DNA for the CDR3 is TGTGCCAGCGCACCCCTCCGGGAGACCCAGTACTTC. Its translation: CASAPLRETQYF.

As to this clone: Other DNA sequences in this specimen translate into the identical CDR3. The chain links TRBV30 to TRBJ1-2; D is undetermined. The germline V gene has CDR1 GTSNPN and CDR2 SVGIG (reference sequence). Trimming cost V 2 bases and J 2 bases, with 6 bases left between them. This CDR3 is built from 12 residues. CDR3 bases: TGTGCCTGGAGTAGGCAGAACTATGGCTACACCTTC. Encoded protein: CAWSRQNYGYTF. The full variable domain, with the rest looked up from reference TRBV30 and TRBJ1-2, is SQTIHQWPATLVQPVGSPLSLECTVEGTSNPNLYWYRQAAGRGLQLLFYSVGIGQISSEVPQNLSASRPQDRQFILSSKKLLLSDSGFYLCAWSRQNYGYTFGSGTRLTVV.

CDR3 protein: CASSEGTGLGTEAFF. DNA for the CDR3: TGTGCCAGCAGTGAAGGGACAGGGTTGGGCACTGAAGCTTTCTTT. The genes are TRBV6-1 and TRBJ1-1, with TRBD1 identical over 8 bases. This CDR3 is 15 amino acids long. V lost 1 base to trimming and J lost 4 bases; unmatched junction nucleotides: 5. CDR1 is MNHNS and CDR2 is SASEGT in the germline V gene.

In the case of this clone: Just one base apart from a much larger clone, this may be a read error. V and J are TRBV7-9 and TRBJ2-2, with unresolved D. The CDR3 runs 12 residues. Trimming removed 0 bases from V and 7 bases from J, with 3 bases in between. Germline CDR1 and CDR2: SEHNR and FQNEAQ (reference sequence). The CDR3, as DNA: TGTGCCAGCAGCTTAGCGGTCGGGGAGCTGTTTTTT. This codes for CASSLAVGELFF.

This sequence joins TRBV6-6 and TRBJ2-1; the match to TRBD2 covers 7 bases. Germline CDR1 reads MNHNY; CDR2 reads SVGAGI (reference sequence). J lost 7 bases, V lost 5 bases, and 14 bases had no gene match. The length of the CDR3 is 16 residues. Here the CDR3 DNA reads TGTGCCAGCAGTGTCCAGCGGGGCGTTTCTGGGAATGAGCAGTTCTTC. Its translation is CASSVQRGVSGNEQFF.

The gene calls are TRBV15 and TRBJ1-1; D remains unclear. CDR1 is LNHNV, CDR2 YYDKDF, per germline (reference sequence). With 8 bases removed from V and 1 base from J, the gap between germline ends came to 8 bases. The CDR3 runs to 12 residues. For the CDR3, the DNA is TGTGCCACCGCGTGGGGGAACACTGAAGCTTTCTTT. Amino acid sequence: CATAWGNTEAFF.

With respect to this clone: Other nucleotide sequences from this sample produce the same CDR3. The rearrangement links TRBV10-2 to TRBJ1-1; 7 nucleotides align to TRBD1. The CDR3 totals 13 residues. Trimming cost V 4 bases and J 5 bases; bases outside gene matches: 4. Germline-derived CDR1 and CDR2 are WSHSY and SAAADI. CDR3 sequence reads: CASSGQGGTEAFF. The CDR3 DNA sequence: TGCGCCAGCAGTGGCCAGGGGGGAACTGAAGCTTTCTTT.

As DNA, the CDR3 is TGTGCCAGCAGTGAAAGGGGCGCCCCAGATACGCAGTATTTT. It translates to CASSERGAPDTQYF. V gene TRBV6-1 combines with J gene TRBJ2-3, with D possibly TRBD1 on 5 matching bases. Trimming stripped 2 bases from V and 4 bases from J, with 10 bases between. The CDR3 is made up of 14 amino acids. Germline values: CDR1 MNHNS, CDR2 SASEGT.

The J gene is TRBJ2-7, the V gene TRBV25-1; the D gene is possibly TRBD1 (6 bases). V lost 4 bases to trimming and J lost 2 bases, with 12 bases between them. Germline V gives CDR1 MGHDK, CDR2 SYGVNS. There are 14 residues in the CDR3. The CDR3 sequence is CASSARQVTYEQYF. The CDR3 DNA reads TGTGCCAGCAGTGCTCGACAGGTCACCTACGAGCAGTACTTC.

The chain links TRBV6-5 to TRBJ1-3, with TRBD1 matching 7 bases. Unmatched junction bases numbered 4, after V lost 8 bases and J lost 0 bases. The CDR3 contains 14 residues. The germline gives CDR1 MNHEY, CDR2 SVGAGI. CDR3 protein: CASGRDSSGNTIYF. CDR3 in DNA: TGTGCCAGCGGTCGGGACAGCTCTGGAAACACCATATATTTT.

The J gene is TRBJ2-3, the V gene TRBV18; 10 bases match TRBD1. The V gene end was trimmed by 2 bases and the J gene end by 4 bases; junction bases not matched to a gene: 6. Germline V lookup: CDR1 KGHSH, CDR2 LQKENI. The CDR3 sequence is 16 residues long. For the CDR3, the DNA is TGTGCCAGCTCACCAACCGGGACAGGGGACCCAGATACGCAGTATTTT. Protein: CASSPTGTGDPDTQYF.

The V call is TRBV27, the J call TRBJ1-4; tentatively, D is TRBD1 (5 bases). The germline V gene has CDR1 MNHEY and CDR2 SMNVEV (reference sequence). This CDR3 contains 15 residues. Trimming left V 7 bases short and J 8 bases short, with 20 bases between. CDR3 loop: CASTSYRMGGEKLFF. CDR3 nucleotides: TGTGCCAGCACCTCCTACAGGATGGGAGGAGAAAAACTGTTTTTT.

V and J are TRBV4-2 and TRBJ2-5, with 8 bases matching TRBD2. Losses at the gene ends were 0 bases for V and 0 bases for J; bases not matched to a gene: 6. Per germline, CDR1 LGHNA and CDR2 YNFKEQ. The CDR3 sequence is 17 residues long. CDR3 nucleotides: TGTGCCAGCAGCCAAGATGCGGCGGGGGGCTACCAAGAGACCCAGTACTTC. Translating gives CASSQDAAGGYQETQYF.

The chain employs TRBV28 and TRBJ2-3, with a possible D match to TRBD2 (5 bases). V was clipped by 4 bases and J by 0 bases, with 14 bases between them. The CDR3 is made up of 16 amino acids. The germline gives CDR1 MDHEN, CDR2 SYDVKM. CDR3 nucleotide sequence: TGTGCCAGCAGTTGGCCTCTTCGGGATAGCACAGATACGCAGTATTTT. Protein product: CASSWPLRDSTDTQYF.